This record covers a single T cell receptor beta chain. Its matching antigen is unknown. Sequencing used immunoSEQ multiplex PCR; TCRdb keeps in-frame clones, though not all of them. The sample carries about 24,000 clones, 85% to 90% recorded once. This record belongs to a study of T cells in narcolepsy. Study conclusions and caveats: In some patient and control memory CD4+ samples, autoreactive clones were absent. Blood of same and different patients, but not healthy controls, reportedly held recurring autoreactive clonotypes.

The CDR3 has 15 residues. The germline V and J ends were trimmed by 5 bases and 0 bases, with 13 bases remaining between them. The germline gives CDR1 SGHVS, CDR2 FQNEAQ. The V gene is TRBV7-8, the J gene TRBJ1-1; D may be TRBD1 (5 bases). The clonotype originates from a human donor with narcolepsy. The sequencing sample was made of CD45RA- memory CD4+ T cells from PBMCs. The CDR3 region is CASSRTDRVNTEAFF. CDR3 sequence (DNA): TGTGCCAGCAGCCGAACCGACAGAGTGAACACTGAAGCTTTCTTT.